Listed here are 2 T cell receptor beta chains from one sample, sequenced in a study of blood T cells in healthy people across ages. A second about 7 to 11 cycle PCR used barcoded and J-beta primers. TCRdb ran MiXCR on the 5' RACE reads and lists one entry per CDR3 protein. The table records about 2 million distinct CDR3 sequences, 40% to 55% of them present only once. Sequencing was carried out using blood. These receptors all stem from a woman in her forties in good health.

This clonotype was seen only a few times. The J gene is TRBJ2-1, the V gene TRBV24-1, with D possibly being TRBD1 or TRBD2 (6 bases each). V lost 3 bases and J 4 bases, leaving 15 bases between the germline ends. The CDR3 covers 16 residues. Germline V CDR1 and CDR2: KGHDR, SFDVKD. For the CDR3, the DNA is TGTGCCACCAGTGATGGGTCGGGGGCCGGGTACAATGAGCAGTTCTTC. Its protein product is CATSDGSGAGYNEQFF.

Here the CDR3 reads CASSLAWDGTYNEQFF. CDR3 nucleotides: TGTGCCAGCAGCTTAGCTTGGGACGGGACCTACAATGAGCAGTTCTTC. V usage is TRBV11-2 and J usage is TRBJ2-1; either TRBD1 or TRBD2 may supply D (5 bases each). The CDR3 has 16 amino acids. The V end lost 1 base, the J end lost 2 bases, and 12 bases lay between the germline ends. Per germline, CDR1 SGHAT and CDR2 FQNNGV. The full variable domain, in which reference TRBV11-2 and TRBJ2-1 provide the parts outside the CDR3, is EAGVAQSPRYKIIEKRQSVAFWCNPISGHATLYWYQQILGQGPKLLIQFQNNGVVDDSQLPKDRFSAERLKGVDSTLKIQPAKLEDSAVYLCASSLAWDGTYNEQFFGPGTRLTVL.